The next 7 T cell receptor beta chains were all read from a single sample in a study of human T cells and chemical hapten exposure. Time point denoted: patch test 2, 6 weeks after DPC sensitization. Treatment defined: therapeutic diphenylcyclopropenone sensitization with weekly scalp DPC. TCRdb re-derived calls from the RACE reads in MiXCR, one entry per CDR3 protein. The data hold approximately 350,000 distinct CDR3 sequences, with under 6.5% observed a single time. The sequences come from whole blood, collected in connection with sensitization to the hapten diphenylcyclopropenone (DPC). The receptor source for this set is a woman aged 18-29 years with alopecia areata. Some clones in this sample may be carry-over from other donors' samples.

This clonotype has a count of ten or more. V gene TRBV20-1 combines with J gene TRBJ2-1; D is uncertain. Between the trimmed V and J ends, which lost 3 bases and 3 bases, there was a span of 0 bases. Germline CDR1 reads DFQATT; CDR2 reads SNEGSKA (reference sequence). The CDR3 consists of 10 residues. The DNA of the CDR3 is TGCAGTGCTAGCTACAATGAGCAGTTCTTC. As protein: CSASYNEQFF.

This clonotype showed up many times. CDR3 in DNA: TGTGCCAGCAGCCGCGGGGAGGGGAAGACCCAGTACTTC. Residues: CASSRGEGKTQYF. This chain joins TRBV7-9 and TRBJ2-5; 7 bases match TRBD2. Looked up from germline, CDR1 is SEHNR and CDR2 is FQNEAQ (reference sequence). This CDR3 is 13 amino acids long. V was pared by 5 bases and J by 6 bases, with 6 bases of the junction left unmatched.

The rearrangement links TRBV7-9 to TRBJ1-1, with 8 bases that match TRBD1. This CDR3 has 14 amino acids. J was trimmed by 4 bases and V by 5 bases; bases with no gene match: 6. Germline assignment: CDR1 SEHNR and CDR2 FQNEAQ (reference sequence). The CDR3 nucleotides read TGTGCCAGCAGCAAGACAGGGGTCGGCACTGAAGCTTTCTTT. Encoded protein: CASSKTGVGTEAFF.

This clonotype was recorded a few times. The J gene is TRBJ1-1, the V gene TRBV11-2; TRBD1 is a possible D gene (5 bases). Germline loops: CDR1 SGHAT, CDR2 FQNNGV. The CDR3 covers 14 residues. V was trimmed by 4 bases and J by 3 bases, leaving 12 bases between them. CDR3: CASSSPWGYTEAFF. In DNA, the CDR3 is TGTGCCAGCAGCTCCCCCTGGGGCTACACTGAAGCTTTCTTT.

In its sample, this clonotype was seen a few times. The chain carries TRBV20-1 and TRBJ2-7, with D maybe TRBD1 (6 bases). The CDR3 is 13 residues long. Per the germline V gene, CDR1 is DFQATT and CDR2 is SNEGSKA (reference sequence). The ends were cut back, 6 bases at V and 5 bases at J, with 17 bases in the middle. The CDR3 coding sequence is TGCAGTGCGCAAAGGCAAAGGACAGACGAGCAGTACTTC. Amino acids: CSAQRQRTDEQYF.

The chain combines TRBV6-6 with TRBJ1-5, with a tentative D call TRBD1 (6 bases). Germline CDR1 is MNHNY and CDR2 is SVGAGI (reference sequence). V lost 6 bases to trimming and J lost 6 bases, with 21 bases between them. This CDR3 comprises 16 residues. The CDR3 DNA reads as TGTGCCAGCAGCTCCCTCACAGGGAGTGGAAGTCAGCCCCAGCATTTT. This sequence encodes CASSSLTGSGSQPQHF.

This clonotype was recorded many times. The chain joins TRBV2 to TRBJ1-2; 7 bases are a match to TRBD1. Per the germline V gene, CDR1 is SNHLY and CDR2 is FYNNEI. This CDR3 spans 13 amino acids. V gave up 7 bases and J gave up 2 bases; unmatched junction bases: 4. The CDR3 nucleotides read TGTGCCAGCAATGGACAGGCCAACTATGGCTACACCTTC. This codes for CASNGQANYGYTF. Using reference TRBV2 and TRBJ1-2 for the parts outside the CDR3, the full variable domain is EPEVTQTPSHQVTQMGQEVILRCVPISNHLYFYWYRQILGQKVEFLVSFYNNEISEKSEIFDDQFSVERPDGSNFTLKIRSTKLEDSAMYFCASNGQANYGYTFGSGTRLTVV.